This T cell receptor (beta chain) came from a study of cytomegalovirus exposure and HLA in healthy donors. Notes on this clone: Its antigen is still unknown.

Per germline, CDR1 MNHEY and CDR2 SMNVEV (reference sequence). V was pared by 4 bases and J by 3 bases, with 13 bases between. The CDR3 has 15 amino acids. Study-level findings and limits: For presence/absence analyses, sequencing depth was assumed to be roughly uniform across donors.

The PCR used 60 Vbeta and 13 Jbeta primers. The table came from immunoSEQ multiplex PCR; TCRdb's copy has only in-frame clones and leaves some out. This sample has approximately 120,000 clones; 78% occur once, and the top ten carry around 9.9%. V gene TRBV27 combines with J gene TRBJ2-1; D is perhaps TRBD1 (5 bases). The sequenced material came from PBMCs. The receptor was derived from a man aged 25 to 40 in good health and CMV-seropositive. The CDR3 spells CASSSGPGHYNEQFF. CDR3 nucleotide sequence: TGTGCCAGCAGTTCCGGGCCAGGGCACTACAATGAGCAGTTCTTC.